These 13 T cell receptor beta chains share one sample of origin, sequenced in a study of somatic mutations in cytotoxic T cells in rheumatoid arthritis. Libraries were prepared by immunoSEQ multiplex PCR; TCRdb keeps only in-frame clonotypes and omits some of them. The table has approximately 30,000 clones, approximately 85% seen once; the top ten hold 7% to 9%. The material sequenced was CD8+ T cells sorted from blood. All receptors come from an adult with rheumatoid arthritis.

This clone was seen more than once but under ten times. The J gene is TRBJ2-7, the V gene TRBV10-1; D perhaps matches TRBD2 (6 bases). Trimming took 3 bases from V and 7 from J, leaving 16 bases between them. Germline CDR1 WNHNN, CDR2 SYGVQD (reference sequence). This CDR3 spans 14 amino acids. The CDR3 here is CASSDRDFRGEQYF. In nucleotides, the CDR3 is TGCGCCAGCAGTGACCGGGACTTCCGAGGGGAGCAGTACTTC.

The chain combines TRBV5-1 with TRBJ2-2; 9 bases fit TRBD2. The trim removed 7 bases at V and 4 bases at J, leaving 8 bases unmatched. The CDR3 consists of 15 residues. The germline gives CDR1 SGHRS, CDR2 YFSETQ. The CDR3 DNA sequence: TGCGCCAGCGGCCTAGCGGGGCGAGGCACCGGGGAGCTGTTTTTT. Its translation is CASGLAGRGTGELFF. Filled out from reference TRBV5-1 and TRBJ2-2, the complete variable domain reads KAGVTQTPRYLIKTRGQQVTLSCSPISGHRSVSWYQQTPGQGLQFLFEYFSETQRNKGNFPGRFSGRQFSNSRSEMNVSTLELGDSALYLCASGLAGRGTGELFFGEGSRLTVL.

The V call is TRBV19, the J call TRBJ2-7; D might be TRBD2 (6 bases). The CDR3 sequence is 14 residues long. Germline V lookup: CDR1 LNHDA, CDR2 SQIVND (reference sequence). The V end was cut by 6 bases, the J end by 0 bases, with 12 bases between. CDR3 sequence reads: CASSRQGGSYEQYF. The CDR3 coding sequence is TGTGCCAGTAGCCGGCAGGGAGGCTCCTACGAGCAGTACTTC.

The gene calls are TRBV7-3 and TRBJ2-1, with TRBD2 matching 10 bases. The germline V gene has CDR1 SGHTA and CDR2 FQGTGA. The V segment lost 0 bases and the J segment 3 bases; nucleotides outside the gene matches: 5. The CDR3 is 17 residues long. CDR3 nucleotides: TGTGCCAGCAGCTTAACTCCTAGCGGGGGAAACTACAATGAGCAGTTCTTC. Translated: CASSLTPSGGNYNEQFF.

The genes are TRBV4-3 and TRBJ1-1, with a weak D call TRBD1 (5 bases). Deletions cut 4 bases from V and 4 bases from J, with 16 bases between. Germline V CDR1 and CDR2: LGHNA, YSLEER. This CDR3 contains 15 residues. In DNA, the CDR3 is TGCGCCAGCAGCCCCGGGACCGGGACTATCACTGAAGCTTTCTTT. This gives the protein CASSPGTGTITEAFF.

This rearrangement joins TRBV13 to TRBJ2-2; D is possibly TRBD2 (6 bases). Between the trimmed V and J ends, which lost 4 bases and 4 bases, there was a span of 10 bases. The CDR3 covers 14 residues. The germline gives CDR1 PRHDT, CDR2 FYEKMQ (reference sequence). CDR3 coding DNA: TGTGCCAGCAGCTGGGGGACTGCCACCGGGGAGCTGTTTTTT. Its protein is CASSWGTATGELFF. The whole variable domain, remainder taken from reference TRBV13 and TRBJ2-2, is AAGVIQSPRHLIKEKRETATLKCYPIPRHDTVYWYQQGPGQDPQFLISFYEKMQSDKGSIPDRFSAQQFSDYHSELNMSSLELGDSALYFCASSWGTATGELFFGEGSRLTVL.

The chain has TRBV9 and TRBJ1-1, with 12 bases that match TRBD1. This CDR3 is 16 amino acids long. The J segment lost 1 base and the V segment lost 0 bases, leaving 1 base of the junction unmatched. CDR1 SGDLS and CDR2 YYNGEE come from the germline V gene. The CDR3 DNA reads TGTGCCAGCAGCGTAGGGGGACAGGGGGCGAACACTGAAGCTTTCTTT. As protein: CASSVGGQGANTEAFF.

This clone was observed a handful of times. The rearrangement links TRBV4-1 to TRBJ2-7; 7 bases agree with TRBD1. With V trimmed by 5 bases and J by 6 bases, 13 bases remained unmatched. The CDR3 is 15 residues long. CDR1 and CDR2 from the germline V gene are MGHRA and YSYEKL. The CDR3 loop is CASSDGQVLFSEQYF. DNA for the CDR3: TGCGCCAGCAGCGACGGACAGGTCTTATTCTCCGAGCAGTACTTC.

The chain is built from TRBV15 and TRBJ2-1, with 10 bases matching TRBD2. V was clipped by 1 base and J by 3 bases; unmatched bases: 9. The CDR3 is made up of 18 amino acids. The germline gives CDR1 LNHNV, CDR2 YYDKDF (reference sequence). The CDR3, as DNA: TGTGCCACCAGCAGAGTGGGTAGCGGGGGGATTATCTACAATGAGCAGTTCTTC. Protein sequence: CATSRVGSGGIIYNEQFF.

The chain combines TRBV5-5 with TRBJ1-2, with 7 bases fitting TRBD1. This CDR3 has 17 amino acids. Germline trimming cut 0 bases from V and 0 bases from J; bases unmatched to any gene: 8. CDR1 and CDR2 from the germline V gene are SGHKS and YYEKEE (reference sequence). This CDR3 reads CASSLAGRTGANYGYTF. CDR3 DNA: TGTGCCAGCAGCTTGGCCGGAAGGACAGGAGCTAACTATGGCTACACCTTC.

In DNA, the CDR3 is TGTGCCAGCAGCTTAGAGCCAGGGGTAGGCACCGGGGAGCTGTTTTTT. Protein sequence: CASSLEPGVGTGELFF. The chain employs TRBV7-6 and TRBJ2-2, with TRBD1 as a possible D gene (6 bases). The CDR3 loop spans 16 amino acids. Germline loops: CDR1 SGHVS, CDR2 FNYEAQ. The V end lost 1 base, the J end lost 4 bases, and 13 bases lay between the germline ends.

The rearrangement uses TRBV19 and TRBJ2-7, with 7 positions matching TRBD1. The CDR3 has 14 amino acids. The junction had 7 bases not matched to a gene; V was cut back by 5 bases and J by 3 bases. Germline loops: CDR1 LNHDA, CDR2 SQIVND (reference sequence). CDR3 region: CASSPGTVYYEQYF. The CDR3 region has the DNA TGTGCCAGTAGTCCCGGGACAGTCTACTACGAGCAGTACTTC.

The V call is TRBV7-6, the J call TRBJ2-7, with a tentative D call TRBD2 (6 bases). Germline V gene sequence: CDR1 SGHVS, CDR2 FNYEAQ. The V gene lost 1 base and the J gene lost 5 bases, with 12 bases spanning the gap. The CDR3 spans 14 residues. The CDR3 DNA reads TGTGCCAGCAGCTTAGAATGGGGGGAAAACGAGCAGTACTTC. This codes for CASSLEWGENEQYF.